This T cell receptor (beta chain) was captured in a study of siplizumab effects on memory and regulatory T cells. Overall study findings and caveats: Unstimulated naive T cells seemed to show more diversity than memory cells did, and they also seemed to be among the major contributors to the alloresponse. Treg origin accounted for an average of roughly 65% of mappable alloreactive CD4+ clones with siplizumab and about 27% in controls.

The assay covered 85,000 to 100,000 TCR templates per sample. TCRdb keeps only in-frame clones here, not all; method: immunoSEQ multiplex PCR. The table lists about 82,000 clones, approximately 88% of them singletons, with roughly 1.5% in the top ten. CDR1 and CDR2 (germline): ENHRY, SYGVKD. V lost 2 bases and J 4 bases, leaving 12 bases between the germline ends. The CDR3 runs 15 residues. In the case of this clone: Its antigen is still unknown.

The source of this sequence is a human donor in good health. Sequences were obtained from Tregs sorted from blood. The rearrangement joins TRBV10-3 to TRBJ2-1; D unresolved. The CDR3 reads CAISERVGSYNEQFF. CDR3 coding DNA: TGTGCCATCAGTGAGCGGGTCGGTTCATACAATGAGCAGTTCTTC.